The rows below give T cell receptor beta chains drawn from one sample of a study of regulatory T cells in long-lasting Graves disease. TCRdb fed the multiplex PCR reads into MiXCR, producing one record per CDR3 protein. The sample includes 400,000 to 550,000 distinct CDR3 sequences, 14% to 15% of them seen just once. These data are also associated with another study on T cells in Graves' hyperthyroidism and ophthalmopathy.

The sample consisted of peripheral blood mononuclear cells (PBMCs), taken at new diagnosis, from a patient treated with antithyroid drugs. The receptors come from a woman aged 30 to 39 with Graves disease. The CDR3 runs from the conserved cysteine through the conserved F or W. The D gene is left open where the match is weak. Size values are once, few and many counts, or a class for expanded clones, and some rows have none.

v_gene: TRBV11-2
j_gene: TRBJ2-5
d_gene: TRBD1
abundance: many
CDR3aa: CATGQGETQYF
CDR3nt: TGTGCCACCGGACAGGGAGAGACCCAGTACTTC

v_gene: TRBV7-9
j_gene: TRBJ2-1
d_gene: -
abundance: many
CDR3aa: CASSLSSPRSRDEQFF
CDR3nt: TGTGCCAGCAGCTTATCTAGCCCTCGATCAAGGGATGAGCAGTTCTTC

v_gene: TRBV28
j_gene: TRBJ2-7
d_gene: -
abundance: many
CDR3aa: CASSLQGFSYEQYF
CDR3nt: TGTGCCAGCAGCCTCCAGGGGTTCTCCTACGAGCAGTACTTC

v_gene: TRBV30
j_gene: TRBJ1-1
d_gene: -
abundance: many
CDR3aa: CAWSVQGRGAEAFF
CDR3nt: TGTGCCTGGAGTGTACAGGGCCGGGGGGCTGAAGCTTTCTTT

v_gene: TRBV11-2
j_gene: TRBJ1-6
d_gene: TRBD1
abundance: many
CDR3aa: CASSSGTGISSPLHF
CDR3nt: TGTGCCAGCAGCTCCGGGACAGGGATCTCCTCACCCCTCCACTTT

v_gene: TRBV12-3/TRBV12-4
j_gene: TRBJ1-1
d_gene: -
abundance: many
CDR3aa: CASIPFGNTEAFF
CDR3nt: TGTGCCAGCATCCCCTTTGGGAACACTGAAGCTTTCTTT

v_gene: TRBV5-4
j_gene: TRBJ1-1
d_gene: -
abundance: once
CDR3aa: CASSLAEAEAFF
CDR3nt: TGTGCCAGCAGCTTGGCCGAAGCCGAAGCTTTCTTT

v_gene: TRBV12-3/TRBV12-4
j_gene: TRBJ1-2
d_gene: TRBD1
abundance: many
CDR3aa: CASRPGTGSF
CDR3nt: TGTGCCAGCAGACCCGGGACAGGGAGCTTC

v_gene: TRBV29-1
j_gene: TRBJ2-3
d_gene: -
abundance: many
CDR3aa: CSVEITDTQYF
CDR3nt: TGCAGCGTAGAAATCACAGATACGCAGTATTTT

v_gene: TRBV9
j_gene: TRBJ2-1
d_gene: TRBD2
abundance: -
CDR3aa: CASSGLSPSGTSYNEQFF
CDR3nt: TGTGCCAGCAGCGGTCTCTCGCCTAGCGGTACCTCCTACAATGAGCAGTTCTTC

v_gene: TRBV5-8
j_gene: TRBJ2-7
d_gene: TRBD2
abundance: -
CDR3aa: CASSFRLAGPYEQYF
CDR3nt: TGTGCCAGCAGCTTTAGACTAGCGGGACCCTACGAGCAGTACTTC

v_gene: TRBV5-1
j_gene: TRBJ2-3
d_gene: TRBD2
abundance: -
CDR3aa: CASSFPVGVSSGRAEQFGTDTQYF
CDR3nt: TGCGCCAGCAGCTTCCCCGTCGGGGTTTCAAGCGGGAGGGCCGAGCAATTTGGCACAGATACGCAGTATTTT

v_gene: TRBV24-1
j_gene: TRBJ2-5
d_gene: -
abundance: many
CDR3aa: CATSALTGTQYF
CDR3nt: TGTGCCACCAGTGCTTTGACAGGGACCCAGTACTTC

v_gene: TRBV19
j_gene: TRBJ2-6
d_gene: TRBD1
abundance: once
CDR3aa: CASTPLPGQGSGANVLTF
CDR3nt: TGTGCCAGCACTCCACTTCCGGGACAGGGATCTGGGGCCAACGTCCTGACTTTC

v_gene: TRBV11-3
j_gene: TRBJ2-4
d_gene: -
abundance: many
CDR3aa: CASEPTSTSGIIGGIQYF
CDR3nt: TGTGCCAGCGAACCAACATCCACAAGCGGAATCATAGGAGGCATTCAGTACTTC

v_gene: TRBV7-9
j_gene: TRBJ2-1
d_gene: -
abundance: -
CDR3aa: CASSITDRPSPDEQFF
CDR3nt: TGTGCCAGCAGCATTACCGACAGGCCTAGCCCCGATGAGCAGTTCTTC

v_gene: TRBV30
j_gene: TRBJ2-1
d_gene: TRBD1
abundance: many
CDR3aa: CAWSDPDRSNEQFF
CDR3nt: TGTGCCTGGAGTGATCCGGACAGGTCAAATGAGCAGTTCTTC

v_gene: TRBV4-1
j_gene: TRBJ2-7
d_gene: -
abundance: few
CDR3aa: CASSHLSGGRGYSYEQYF
CDR3nt: TGCGCCAGCAGCCATCTTTCAGGGGGGCGCGGCTACTCCTACGAGCAGTACTTC

v_gene: TRBV28
j_gene: TRBJ1-5
d_gene: -
abundance: many
CDR3aa: CASSPGRRGGNQPQHF
CDR3nt: TGTGCCAGCAGTCCCGGCCGCCGGGGGGGCAATCAGCCCCAGCATTTT

v_gene: TRBV12-3/TRBV12-4
j_gene: TRBJ2-7
d_gene: TRBD2
abundance: many
CDR3aa: CASSLTSYGAGVTLDEQYF
CDR3nt: TGTGCCAGCAGTTTAACAAGTTATGGAGCGGGAGTAACTCTCGACGAGCAGTACTTC

v_gene: TRBV29-1
j_gene: TRBJ1-3
d_gene: TRBD1
abundance: -
CDR3aa: CSVGTGDTIYF
CDR3nt: TGCAGCGTCGGGACAGGGGACACCATATATTTT

v_gene: TRBV3-1
j_gene: TRBJ2-7
d_gene: TRBD1
abundance: few
CDR3aa: CASSQTGGDEQYF
CDR3nt: TGTGCCAGCAGCCAAACAGGGGGAGACGAGCAGTACTTC

v_gene: TRBV3-1
j_gene: TRBJ2-2
d_gene: TRBD1
abundance: -
CDR3aa: CASNAPGQGALNTGELFF
CDR3nt: TGTGCCAGCAACGCGCCGGGACAGGGGGCCCTGAACACCGGGGAGCTGTTTTTT

v_gene: TRBV20-1
j_gene: TRBJ2-1
d_gene: TRBD2
abundance: many
CDR3aa: CSAHSSGSGYNEQFF
CDR3nt: TGCAGTGCTCATTCTAGCGGGAGTGGATACAATGAGCAGTTCTTC

v_gene: TRBV7-9
j_gene: TRBJ2-7
d_gene: -
abundance: many
CDR3aa: CASSHRGTPYEQYF
CDR3nt: TGTGCCAGCAGCCACAGAGGGACTCCCTACGAGCAGTACTTC

v_gene: TRBV12-3/TRBV12-4
j_gene: TRBJ2-5
d_gene: -
abundance: once
CDR3aa: CASSFRKGSGTQYF
CDR3nt: TGTGCCAGCAGTTTTCGGAAGGGGTCGGGGACCCAGTACTTC

v_gene: TRBV13
j_gene: TRBJ2-1
d_gene: -
abundance: few
CDR3aa: CASSSYANEQFF
CDR3nt: TGTGCCAGCAGCTCATACGCCAATGAGCAGTTCTTC

v_gene: TRBV2
j_gene: TRBJ1-4
d_gene: -
abundance: -
CDR3aa: CASRSATNEKLFF
CDR3nt: TGTGCCAGCAGGAGTGCAACTAATGAAAAACTGTTTTTT

v_gene: TRBV11-1
j_gene: TRBJ2-7
d_gene: TRBD2
abundance: -
CDR3aa: CASSPSLAETYEQYF
CDR3nt: TGTGCCAGCAGCCCCAGTCTAGCGGAAACCTACGAGCAGTACTTC

v_gene: TRBV30
j_gene: TRBJ2-6
d_gene: -
abundance: many
CDR3aa: CAWSGWGDSGANVLTF
CDR3nt: TGTGCCTGGAGTGGCTGGGGGGACTCTGGGGCCAACGTCCTGACTTTC

v_gene: TRBV24-1
j_gene: TRBJ1-5
d_gene: -
abundance: -
CDR3aa: CATSDSAGSGQPQHF
CDR3nt: TGTGCCACCAGTGATTCGGCAGGGAGCGGTCAGCCCCAGCATTTT

v_gene: TRBV18
j_gene: TRBJ2-7
d_gene: TRBD1
abundance: -
CDR3aa: CASSQQGGDYEQYF
CDR3nt: TGTGCCAGCTCACAACAGGGGGGAGACTACGAGCAGTACTTC

v_gene: TRBV5-1
j_gene: TRBJ2-3
d_gene: TRBD1
abundance: many
CDR3aa: CATGTGELADTQYF
CDR3nt: TGCGCCACCGGGACAGGGGAGTTGGCAGATACGCAGTATTTT

v_gene: TRBV18
j_gene: TRBJ2-7
d_gene: TRBD2
abundance: many
CDR3aa: CASSPPLAGAYEQYF
CDR3nt: TGTGCCAGCTCACCACCGCTAGCGGGGGCCTACGAGCAGTACTTC

v_gene: TRBV2
j_gene: TRBJ2-1
d_gene: -
abundance: many
CDR3aa: CASSERGGSYNEQFF
CDR3nt: TGTGCCAGCAGTGAGCGCGGAGGCTCCTACAATGAGCAGTTCTTC

v_gene: TRBV9
j_gene: TRBJ2-3
d_gene: -
abundance: -
CDR3aa: CASSVAEVSNTQYF
CDR3nt: TGTGCCAGCAGCGTAGCTGAAGTCTCAAATACGCAGTATTTT

v_gene: TRBV7-6
j_gene: TRBJ2-3
d_gene: -
abundance: few
CDR3aa: CASSLASVGGFTDTQYF
CDR3nt: TGTGCCAGCAGCTTAGCGTCAGTAGGCGGGTTCACAGATACGCAGTATTTT

v_gene: TRBV6-1
j_gene: TRBJ1-1
d_gene: -
abundance: -
CDR3aa: CASARANTEAFF
CDR3nt: TGTGCCAGCGCGAGGGCGAACACTGAAGCTTTCTTT